These 19 T cell receptor beta chains were all obtained from the same sample, sequenced in a study of beta chain features in type 1 diabetes (dated by TCRdb to 2017 to 2018). Library generation was performed with the immunoSEQ multiplex PCR assay. The High Capacity cDNA Reverse Transcription Kit was used to reverse transcribe all of the isolated RNA, meaning that expressed TCRB transcripts were what got sequenced. TCRdb's version of the immuneACCESS table is confined to in-frame rearrangements and falls short of the full clone set. An unresolved V gene accounts for under half of the shortfall where checked; the remainder is of unknown origin. This sample comprises 300,000 or so clones, approximately 8% of them detected only once. The top ten clonotypes cover 0.44% of the sample. Sequencing used central memory CD4+ T cells from blood. The receptors originated from a woman younger than 35 in good health.

This clone was recorded a few times. This chain joins TRBV7-2 and TRBJ2-7, with D possibly being TRBD2 (5 bases). The CDR3 is 12 amino acids. V was shortened by 5 bases and J by 4 bases, with 9 bases between the two germline ends. In germline, CDR1 is SGHTA, CDR2 FQGNSA. CDR3 DNA: TGTGCCAGCAGCCAAACTAGATACGAGCAGTACTTC. Translating gives CASSQTRYEQYF.

The chain carries TRBV27 and TRBJ2-3; D gene uncertain. V shed 3 bases and J shed 4 bases, with 17 bases lying between them. The CDR3 consists of 16 residues. The germline gives CDR1 MNHEY, CDR2 SMNVEV (reference sequence). CDR3 loop: CASSFRPGDGADTQYF. In DNA form, the CDR3 reads TGTGCCAGCAGTTTTCGGCCTGGGGATGGTGCAGATACGCAGTATTTT.

This chain links TRBV11-2 with TRBJ2-1, with 11 bases matching TRBD2. This CDR3 is built from 13 residues. Looked up from germline, CDR1 is SGHAT and CDR2 is FQNNGV. V gave up 3 bases and J gave up 12 bases; unmatched junction bases: 4. CDR3 sequence: CASSFGLAGGQFF. CDR3 sequence (DNA): TGTGCCAGCAGCTTTGGCCTAGCGGGAGGGCAGTTCTTC.

This clone was observed a handful of times. Written as DNA, the CDR3 is TGTGCCAGTAACCCTACAGGGAACAAAAACATTCAGTACTTC. Its protein product is CASNPTGNKNIQYF. This chain links TRBV19 with TRBJ2-4, with a weak D call TRBD1 (6 bases). This CDR3 contains 14 residues. The V gene's germline CDR1 is LNHDA and CDR2 SQIVND (reference sequence). Trimming took 7 bases from V and 3 from J, leaving 13 bases between them. Supplemented by reference TRBV19 and TRBJ2-4, the full variable domain reads DGGITQSPKYLFRKEGQNVTLSCEQNLNHDAMYWYRQDPGQGLRLIYYSQIVNDFQKGDIAEGYSVSREKKESFPLTVTSAQKNPTAFYLCASNPTGNKNIQYFGAGTRLSVL.

The chain joins TRBV4-3 to TRBJ2-3; no clear D gene. The CDR3 is made up of 14 amino acids. V lost 0 bases and J 1 base, leaving 5 bases between the germline ends. The germline V gene encodes CDR1 LGHNA and CDR2 YSLEER. The CDR3 DNA follows: TGCGCCAGCAGCCAAGATCGGGGCACAGATACGCAGTATTTT. Its protein is CASSQDRGTDTQYF.

V gene TRBV6-5 combines with J gene TRBJ2-7; no definite D call. CDR1 and CDR2 (germline): MNHEY, SVGAGI. This CDR3 spans 13 amino acids. V was pared by 2 bases and J by 6 bases, with 11 bases between. CDR3 nucleotide sequence: TGTGCCAGCAGTTACGAGCCCTTACTCGAGCAGTACTTC. Amino acids: CASSYEPLLEQYF.

The V call is TRBV2, the J call TRBJ2-1; the D call may be TRBD1 or TRBD2 (5 bases each). The CDR3 runs 15 residues. V was trimmed by 6 bases and J by 1 base, leaving 13 bases between them. Germline lookup yields CDR1 SNHLY and CDR2 FYNNEI. Here the CDR3 reads CASSRDQLSYNEQFF. CDR3 DNA: TGTGCCAGCAGCCGGGACCAACTATCCTACAATGAGCAGTTCTTC. Drawing the rest from reference TRBV2 and TRBJ2-1, the complete variable domain is EPEVTQTPSHQVTQMGQEVILRCVPISNHLYFYWYRQILGQKVEFLVSFYNNEISEKSEIFDDQFSVERPDGSNFTLKIRSTKLEDSAMYFCASSRDQLSYNEQFFGPGTRLTVL.

This clone was detected many times. This sequence joins TRBV18 and TRBJ1-3; unclear D gene. Trimming removed 1 base from V and 4 bases from J, with 5 bases in between. Germline loops: CDR1 KGHSH, CDR2 LQKENI. The CDR3 is 13 amino acids. The CDR3 nucleotides are TGTGCCAGCTCACCACTCGCCGGAAACACCATATATTTT. It yields the protein CASSPLAGNTIYF.

This rearrangement joins TRBV6-5 to TRBJ2-2; perhaps TRBD2 as D (6 bases). The CDR3 loop spans 14 amino acids. Germline assignment: CDR1 MNHEY and CDR2 SVGAGI. V lost 8 bases and J lost 5, with 15 bases in between. The CDR3 DNA reads as TGTGCCAGCTATGAAGGCGGGACTACCGGGGAGCTGTTTTTT. It encodes CASYEGGTTGELFF.

This clone was found a few times. The chain has TRBV9 and TRBJ1-4, with 10 bases lining up with TRBD1. The V segment lost 4 bases and the J segment 8 bases; nucleotides outside the gene matches: 14. Germline V gene sequence: CDR1 SGDLS, CDR2 YYNGEE. There are 17 residues in the CDR3. CDR3 in DNA: TGTGCCAGCAGCCCTAGGGACAGGGGTTTAAGAGGAGAAAAACTGTTTTTT. Residues: CASSPRDRGLRGEKLFF.

The V and J genes are TRBV5-6 and TRBJ2-2; TRBD2 is a possible D gene (5 bases). Trimming stripped 2 bases from V and 5 bases from J, with 10 bases between. CDR3 length: 14 amino acids. Germline V gene lookup returns CDR1 SGHDT and CDR2 YYEEEE. The CDR3 region has the DNA TGTGCCAGCAGCTTTGTTCCGGGGACCGGGGAGCTGTTTTTT. Residues: CASSFVPGTGELFF.

This clone was observed a few times. V and J are TRBV7-6 and TRBJ2-3; 10 nucleotides align to TRBD2. Germline V gene data show CDR1 as SGHVS and CDR2 as FNYEAQ. V trimming: 1 base; J trimming: 0 bases; junction bases outside the gene matches: 7. CDR3 length equals 18 residues. The CDR3 nucleotides are TGTGCCAGCAGCTTAGAGGCTAGCGGGAGTACTAGCACAGATACGCAGTATTTT. Translation: CASSLEASGSTSTDTQYF. The full variable domain, in which reference TRBV7-6 and TRBJ2-3 provide the parts outside the CDR3, is GAGVSQSPRYKVTKRGQDVALRCDPISGHVSLYWYRQALGQGPEFLTYFNYEAQQDKSGLPNDRFSAERPEGSISTLTIQRTEQRDSAMYRCASSLEASGSTSTDTQYFGPGTRLTVL.

This clone was picked up a small number of times. This chain uses TRBV2 with TRBJ2-2, with D hard to call. Germline values: CDR1 SNHLY, CDR2 FYNNEI. CDR3 length: 15 amino acids. Between the trimmed V and J ends, which lost 7 bases and 6 bases, there was a span of 18 bases. In DNA form, the CDR3 reads TGTGCCAGCATCGAGAATGGCGGATTTTCCGGGGAGCTGTTTTTT. Encoded protein: CASIENGGFSGELFF.

Only one count was recorded for this clone. The V gene is TRBV5-1, the J gene TRBJ1-1; D unresolved. The CDR3 length is 14 residues. Deletions cut 1 base from V and 0 bases from J, with 7 bases between. In germline, CDR1 is SGHRS, CDR2 YFSETQ. The CDR3 bases are TGCGCCAGCAGCTTGACGCCTATGAACACTGAAGCTTTCTTT. Residues: CASSLTPMNTEAFF.

This clone occurred a few times. The chain combines TRBV5-6 with TRBJ2-5; D possibly corresponds to TRBD1 (5 bases). Trimming took off 4 bases at V and 4 bases at J, with 14 bases between the two ends. Germline CDR1 SGHDT, CDR2 YYEEEE. This CDR3 region has 14 residues. The CDR3 here is CASSQPGQGETQYF. The CDR3 DNA reads TGTGCCAGCAGCCAACCGGGCCAGGGAGAGACCCAGTACTTC.

The rearrangement links TRBV6-6 to TRBJ2-5; 14 bases fit TRBD2. The trim removed 5 bases at V and 7 bases at J, leaving 6 bases unmatched. Germline CDR1 and CDR2: MNHNY and SVGAGI (reference sequence). The CDR3 is made up of 15 amino acids. Here the CDR3 DNA reads TGTGCCAGCAGTCCCGGGACTAGCGGGAGCGGGACCCAGTACTTC. Amino acid sequence: CASSPGTSGSGTQYF.

This clone was counted only a few times. The chain links TRBV5-4 to TRBJ2-1; TRBD2 agrees at 13 bases. Germline CDR1 reads SGHNT; CDR2 reads YYREEE (reference sequence). The CDR3 extends over 15 amino acids. V shed 4 bases, J shed 6 bases, and the junction held 4 bases outside the gene matches. CDR3 protein: CASSTGLAGTNEQFF. In DNA form, the CDR3 reads TGTGCCAGCAGCACGGGACTAGCGGGGACCAATGAGCAGTTCTTC.

This clone has a handful of counts. CDR3 residues: CASSQVQASGANVLTF. As DNA, the CDR3 is TGTGCCAGCAGCCAAGTTCAAGCCTCTGGGGCCAACGTCCTGACTTTC. This rearrangement joins TRBV7-2 to TRBJ2-6; no clear D. Trimming removed 5 bases at V and 0 bases at J, with 11 bases between. Germline values: CDR1 SGHTA, CDR2 FQGNSA. The CDR3 runs 16 residues.

This clone was recorded a few times. J is TRBJ2-2 and V is TRBV11-2, with D perhaps matching TRBD2 (5 bases). The V end lost 6 bases, the J end lost 0 bases, and 11 bases lay between the germline ends. The CDR3 runs 15 residues. The germline V gene has CDR1 SGHAT and CDR2 FQNNGV. This CDR3 reads CASRGSGANTGELFF. As DNA, the CDR3 is TGTGCCAGCAGGGGGAGCGGCGCGAACACCGGGGAGCTGTTTTTT.